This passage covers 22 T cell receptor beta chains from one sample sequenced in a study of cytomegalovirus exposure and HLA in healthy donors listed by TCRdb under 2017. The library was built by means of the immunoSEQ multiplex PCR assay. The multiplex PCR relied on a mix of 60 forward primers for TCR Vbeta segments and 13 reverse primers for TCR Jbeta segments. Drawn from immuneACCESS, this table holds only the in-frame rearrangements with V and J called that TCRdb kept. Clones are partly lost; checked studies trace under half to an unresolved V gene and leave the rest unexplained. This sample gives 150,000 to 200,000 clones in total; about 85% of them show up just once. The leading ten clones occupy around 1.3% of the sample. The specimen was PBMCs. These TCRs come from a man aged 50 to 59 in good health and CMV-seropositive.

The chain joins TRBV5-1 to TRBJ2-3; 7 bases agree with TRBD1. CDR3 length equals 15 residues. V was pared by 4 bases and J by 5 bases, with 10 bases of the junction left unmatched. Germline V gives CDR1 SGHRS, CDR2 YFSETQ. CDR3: CASSVTGASGDTQYF. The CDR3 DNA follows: TGCGCCAGCAGCGTAACAGGGGCGAGTGGAGATACGCAGTATTTT. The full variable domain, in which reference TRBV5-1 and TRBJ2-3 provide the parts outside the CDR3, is KAGVTQTPRYLIKTRGQQVTLSCSPISGHRSVSWYQQTPGQGLQFLFEYFSETQRNKGNFPGRFSGRQFSNSRSEMNVSTLELGDSALYLCASSVTGASGDTQYFGPGTRLTVL.

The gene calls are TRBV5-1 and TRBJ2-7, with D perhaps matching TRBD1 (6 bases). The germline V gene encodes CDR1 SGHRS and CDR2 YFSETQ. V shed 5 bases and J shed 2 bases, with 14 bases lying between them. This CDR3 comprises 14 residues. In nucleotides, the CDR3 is TGCGCCAGCAGACGACAGGTGGGGCCCTACGAGCAGTACTTC. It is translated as CASRRQVGPYEQYF.

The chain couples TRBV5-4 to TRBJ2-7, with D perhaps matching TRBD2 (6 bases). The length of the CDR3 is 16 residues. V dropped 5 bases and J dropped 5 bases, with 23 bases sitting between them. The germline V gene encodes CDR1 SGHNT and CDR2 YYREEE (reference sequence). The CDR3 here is CASRKAGLNPNHEQYF. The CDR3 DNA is TGTGCCAGCAGAAAGGCGGGACTCAACCCAAACCACGAGCAGTACTTC. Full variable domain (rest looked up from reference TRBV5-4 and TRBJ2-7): ETGVTQSPTHLIKTRGQQVTLRCSSQSGHNTVSWYQQALGQGPQFIFQYYREEENGRGNFPPRFSGLQFPNYSSELNVNALELDDSALYLCASRKAGLNPNHEQYFGPGTRLTVT.

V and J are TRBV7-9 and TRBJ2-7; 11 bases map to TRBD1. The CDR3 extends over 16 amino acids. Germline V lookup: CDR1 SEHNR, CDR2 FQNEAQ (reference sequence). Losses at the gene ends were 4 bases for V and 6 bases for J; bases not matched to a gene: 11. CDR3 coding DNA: TGTGCCAGCAGCTCAATAAGGGACAGGGGGTCCGTCGAGCAGTACTTC. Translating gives CASSSIRDRGSVEQYF.

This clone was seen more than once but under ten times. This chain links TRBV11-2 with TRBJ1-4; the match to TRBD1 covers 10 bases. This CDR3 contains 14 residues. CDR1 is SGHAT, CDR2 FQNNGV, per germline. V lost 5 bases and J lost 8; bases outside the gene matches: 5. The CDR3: CASSPGTGEEKLFF. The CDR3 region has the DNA TGTGCCAGCAGCCCGGGGACAGGGGAAGAAAAACTGTTTTTT.

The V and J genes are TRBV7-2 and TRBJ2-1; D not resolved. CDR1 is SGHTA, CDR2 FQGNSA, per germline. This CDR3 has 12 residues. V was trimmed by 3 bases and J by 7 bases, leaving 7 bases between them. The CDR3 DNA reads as TGTGCCAGCAGCTTCTTTTTGAATGAGCAGTTCTTC. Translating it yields CASSFFLNEQFF. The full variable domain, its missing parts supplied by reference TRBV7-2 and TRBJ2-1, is GAGVSQSPSNKVTEKGKDVELRCDPISGHTALYWYRQSLGQGLEFLIYFQGNSAPDKSGLPSDRFSAERTGGSVSTLTIQRTQQEDSAVYLCASSFFLNEQFFGPGTRLTVL.

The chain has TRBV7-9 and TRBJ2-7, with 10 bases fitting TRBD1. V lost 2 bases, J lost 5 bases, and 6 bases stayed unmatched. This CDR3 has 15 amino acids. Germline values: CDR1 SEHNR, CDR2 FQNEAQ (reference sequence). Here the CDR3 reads CASSLIGQGGNEQYF. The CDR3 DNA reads TGTGCCAGCAGCTTAATAGGACAGGGGGGTAACGAGCAGTACTTC.

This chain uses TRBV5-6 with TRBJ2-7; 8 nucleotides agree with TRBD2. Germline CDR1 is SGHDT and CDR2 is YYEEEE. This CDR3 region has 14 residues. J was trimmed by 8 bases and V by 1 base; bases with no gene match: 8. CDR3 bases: TGTGCCAGCAGCTTGAGGAGCGGGAGTCATAAGCAGTACTTC. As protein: CASSLRSGSHKQYF.

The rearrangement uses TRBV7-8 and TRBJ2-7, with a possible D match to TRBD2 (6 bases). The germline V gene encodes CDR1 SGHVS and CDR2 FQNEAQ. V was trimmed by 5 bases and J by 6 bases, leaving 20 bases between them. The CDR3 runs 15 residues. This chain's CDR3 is CASSPWTGAGVEQYF. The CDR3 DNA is TGTGCCAGCAGCCCCTGGACGGGAGCCGGGGTCGAGCAGTACTTC.

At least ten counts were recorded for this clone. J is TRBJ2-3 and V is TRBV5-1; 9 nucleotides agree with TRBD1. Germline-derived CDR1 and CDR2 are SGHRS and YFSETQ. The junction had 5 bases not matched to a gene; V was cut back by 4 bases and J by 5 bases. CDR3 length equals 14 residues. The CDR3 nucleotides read TGCGCCAGCAGCCGGGGACAGGGAAAAGATACGCAGTATTTT. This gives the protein CASSRGQGKDTQYF.

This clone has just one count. CDR3 in amino acids: CASTLRGTLAKNIQYF. The CDR3 DNA is TGTGCCAGCACCCTGCGGGGCACCCTAGCCAAAAACATTCAGTACTTC. This chain connects TRBV28 to TRBJ2-4, with D maybe TRBD2 (6 bases). CDR1 is MDHEN and CDR2 is SYDVKM in the germline V gene. This CDR3 is built from 16 residues. V lost 7 bases to trimming and J lost 0 bases, with 16 bases between them.

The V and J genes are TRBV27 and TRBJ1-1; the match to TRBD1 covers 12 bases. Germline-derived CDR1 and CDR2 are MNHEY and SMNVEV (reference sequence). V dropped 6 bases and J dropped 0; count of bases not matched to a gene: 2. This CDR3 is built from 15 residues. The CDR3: CASRGQGAVNTEAFF. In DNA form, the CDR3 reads TGTGCCAGCAGGGGACAGGGGGCGGTGAACACTGAAGCTTTCTTT.

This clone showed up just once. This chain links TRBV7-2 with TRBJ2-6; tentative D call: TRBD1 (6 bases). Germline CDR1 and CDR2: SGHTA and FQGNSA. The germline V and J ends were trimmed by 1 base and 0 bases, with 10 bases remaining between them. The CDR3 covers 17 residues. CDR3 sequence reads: CASSLGGTSSGANVLTF. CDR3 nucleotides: TGTGCCAGCAGCTTAGGGGGGACAAGCTCTGGGGCCAACGTCCTGACTTTC. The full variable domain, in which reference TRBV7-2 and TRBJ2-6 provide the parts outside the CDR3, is GAGVSQSPSNKVTEKGKDVELRCDPISGHTALYWYRQSLGQGLEFLIYFQGNSAPDKSGLPSDRFSAERTGGSVSTLTIQRTQQEDSAVYLCASSLGGTSSGANVLTFGAGSRLTVL.

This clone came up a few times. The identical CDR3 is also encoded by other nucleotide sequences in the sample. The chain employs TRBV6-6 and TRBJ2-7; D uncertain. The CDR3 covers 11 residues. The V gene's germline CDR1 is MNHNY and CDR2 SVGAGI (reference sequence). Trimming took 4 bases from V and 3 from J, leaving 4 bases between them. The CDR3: CASSSLYEQYF. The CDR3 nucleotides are TGTGCCAGCAGTTCCCTCTACGAGCAGTACTTC.

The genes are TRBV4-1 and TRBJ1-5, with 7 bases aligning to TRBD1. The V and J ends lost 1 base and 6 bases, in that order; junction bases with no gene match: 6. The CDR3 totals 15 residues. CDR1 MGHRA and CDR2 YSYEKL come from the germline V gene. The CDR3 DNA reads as TGCGCCAGCAGCCAAGGAGGGGCAGGGGGTCAGCCCCAGCATTTT. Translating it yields CASSQGGAGGQPQHF.

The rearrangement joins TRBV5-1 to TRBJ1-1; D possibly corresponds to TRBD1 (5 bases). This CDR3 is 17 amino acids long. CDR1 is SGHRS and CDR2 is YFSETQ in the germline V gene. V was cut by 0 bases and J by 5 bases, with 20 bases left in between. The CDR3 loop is CASSLGGGRAGGTEAFF. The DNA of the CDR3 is TGCGCCAGCAGCTTGGGTGGGGGTCGGGCGGGGGGGACTGAAGCTTTCTTT.

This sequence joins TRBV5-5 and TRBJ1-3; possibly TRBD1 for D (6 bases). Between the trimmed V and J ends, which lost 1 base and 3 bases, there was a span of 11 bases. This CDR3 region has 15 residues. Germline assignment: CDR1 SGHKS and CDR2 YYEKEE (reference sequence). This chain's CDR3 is CASSLSGGLGNTIYF. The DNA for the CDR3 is TGTGCCAGCAGCTTGTCGGGGGGGCTTGGAAACACCATATATTTT.

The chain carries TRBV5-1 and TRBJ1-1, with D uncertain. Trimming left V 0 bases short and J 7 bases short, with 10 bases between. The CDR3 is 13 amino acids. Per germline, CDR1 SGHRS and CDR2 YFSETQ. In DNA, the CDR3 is TGCGCCAGCAGCTTGGGGGAGAAGTATGAAGCTTTCTTT. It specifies CASSLGEKYEAFF.

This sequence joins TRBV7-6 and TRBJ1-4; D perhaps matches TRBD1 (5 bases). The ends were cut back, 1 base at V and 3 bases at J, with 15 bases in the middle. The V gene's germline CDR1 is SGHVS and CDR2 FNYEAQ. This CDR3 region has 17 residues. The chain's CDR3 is CASSLGTRGKANEKLFF. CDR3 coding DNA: TGTGCCAGCAGCTTAGGCACAAGGGGAAAGGCTAATGAAAAACTGTTTTTT.

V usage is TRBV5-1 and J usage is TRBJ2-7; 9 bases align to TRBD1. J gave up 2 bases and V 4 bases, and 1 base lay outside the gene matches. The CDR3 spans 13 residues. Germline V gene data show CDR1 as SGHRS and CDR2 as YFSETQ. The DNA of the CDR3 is TGCGCCAGCAGCGGGACAGGGACCTACGAGCAGTACTTC. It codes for CASSGTGTYEQYF.

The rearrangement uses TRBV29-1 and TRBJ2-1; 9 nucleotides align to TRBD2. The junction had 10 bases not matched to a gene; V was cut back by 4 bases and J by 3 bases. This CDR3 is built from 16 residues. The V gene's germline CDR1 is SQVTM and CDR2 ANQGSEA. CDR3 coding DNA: TGCAGCGTTGGGGGAAGACTAGCGGCATTCTACAATGAGCAGTTCTTC. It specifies CSVGGRLAAFYNEQFF.

Here the CDR3 reads CASSLGGGHYGYTF. The DNA for the CDR3 is TGCGCCAGCAGCTTGGGCGGGGGACACTATGGCTACACCTTC. The chain has TRBV5-1 and TRBJ1-2, with D perhaps TRBD1 (5 bases). There are 14 residues in the CDR3. The germline CDR1 and CDR2 sequences are SGHRS and YFSETQ. The germline V and J ends were trimmed by 0 bases and 3 bases, with 9 bases remaining between them.